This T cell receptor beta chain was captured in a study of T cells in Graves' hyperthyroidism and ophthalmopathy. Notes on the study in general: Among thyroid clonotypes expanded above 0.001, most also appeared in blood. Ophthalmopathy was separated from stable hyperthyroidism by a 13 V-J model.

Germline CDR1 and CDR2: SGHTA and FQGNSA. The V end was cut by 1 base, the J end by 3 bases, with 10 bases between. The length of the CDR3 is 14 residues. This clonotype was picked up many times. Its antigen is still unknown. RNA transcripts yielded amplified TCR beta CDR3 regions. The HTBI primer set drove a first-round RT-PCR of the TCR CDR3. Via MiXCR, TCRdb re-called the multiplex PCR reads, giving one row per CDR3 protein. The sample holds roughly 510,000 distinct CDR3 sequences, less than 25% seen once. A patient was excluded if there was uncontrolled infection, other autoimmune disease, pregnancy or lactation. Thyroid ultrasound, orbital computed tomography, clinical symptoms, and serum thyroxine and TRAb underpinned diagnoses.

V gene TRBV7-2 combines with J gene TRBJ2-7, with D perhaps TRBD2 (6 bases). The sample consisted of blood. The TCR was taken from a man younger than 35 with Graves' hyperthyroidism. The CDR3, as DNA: TGTGCCAGCAGCTTAGGATTTAGCGGCTACGAGCAGTACTTC. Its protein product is CASSLGFSGYEQYF.